The clone carrying this T cell receptor (beta chain) rates as medium-sized. The data were obtained in a study of immune reconstitution after stem cell transplant in scleroderma. TCRdb reanalysed the RT-PCR reads using MiXCR and keeps one entry per CDR3 protein. The repertoire includes around 3,900 distinct CDR3 sequences, around 5.4% of them detected once, and approximately 15% sits in the top ten. Sampling took place before or after autologous hematopoietic stem cell transplantation (not recorded which). The receptor was derived from a female donor with systemic sclerosis.

The CDR3 coding sequence is TGCGCCAGCAGCTTGGGACAGCCGAGTGTAGATTCACCCCTCCACTTT. Its translation: CASSLGQPSVDSPLHF. This chain joins TRBV5-1 and TRBJ1-6; TRBD1 is a possible D gene (5 bases). The CDR3 is made up of 16 amino acids. Germline loops: CDR1 SGHRS, CDR2 YFSETQ. Trimming stripped 0 bases from V and 8 bases from J, with 15 bases between.